The text below deals with one TCR beta chain. The authors' processing: Estimation of nucleated cell counts was performed using reference gene primer amplification. Produced via immunoSEQ multiplex PCR; TCRdb's table is partial and in-frame only. V and J calls and clone size are those listed in that table; D and trimming were worked out from the DNA. The table records a few hundred thousand clones, approximately 78% of them present only once. The data are from a study of blood T cell repertoires in COVID-19. Turning to the study itself: In each case, the material was cDNA or gDNA derived from T cells, B-cell-depleted T cells, or PBMCs.

The CDR3 totals 15 residues. V dropped 2 bases and J dropped 4; count of bases not matched to a gene: 2. In germline, CDR1 is SNHLY, CDR2 FYNNEI. For recovered donors of Cohort 3, there were two negative PCRs, clearance, or symptom resolution. The chain couples TRBV2 to TRBJ2-2; 9 bases line up with TRBD2. The sequence was obtained from a man aged 40-49 years who had recovered from COVID-19. The sequencing sample was made of PBMCs or T cells enriched from blood (not recorded which). CDR3 sequence reads: CASSEIAGATGELFF. The CDR3 DNA follows: TGTGCCAGCAGTGAAATAGCGGGGGCCACCGGGGAGCTGTTTTTT.